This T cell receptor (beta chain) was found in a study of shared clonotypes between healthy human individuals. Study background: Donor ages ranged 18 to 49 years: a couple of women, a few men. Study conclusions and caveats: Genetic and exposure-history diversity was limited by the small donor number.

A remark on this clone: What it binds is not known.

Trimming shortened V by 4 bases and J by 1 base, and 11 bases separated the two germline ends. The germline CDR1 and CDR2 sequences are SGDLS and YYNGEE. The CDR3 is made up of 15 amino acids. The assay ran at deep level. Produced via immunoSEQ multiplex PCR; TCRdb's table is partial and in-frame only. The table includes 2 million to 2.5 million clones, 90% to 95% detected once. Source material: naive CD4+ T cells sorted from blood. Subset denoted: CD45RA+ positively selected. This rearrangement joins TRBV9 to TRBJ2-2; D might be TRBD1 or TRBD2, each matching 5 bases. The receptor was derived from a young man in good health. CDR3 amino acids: CASSPGTMNTGELFF. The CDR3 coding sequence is TGTGCCAGCAGCCCCGGGACCATGAACACCGGGGAGCTGTTTTTT. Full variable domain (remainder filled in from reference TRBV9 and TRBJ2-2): DSGVTQTPKHLITATGQRVTLRCSPRSGDLSVYWYQQSLDQGLQFLIQYYNGEERAKGNILERFSAQQFPDLHSELNLSSLELGDSALYFCASSPGTMNTGELFFGEGSRLTVL.